This TCR beta chain was profiled in a study of blood T cells in healthy people across ages (dated by TCRdb to 2014 to 2015). A note on the overall study: In model experiments, template switching captured roughly one uniquely barcoded TCR beta cDNA molecule for every two T cells. Using deep sequencing normalized with unique cDNA molecular identifiers, the study measured how TCR beta repertoire diversity changes with age. Four age groups were formed from the donors: young (average about 15 years), middle-aged (approximately 41), aged (62) and long-lived (more than 75). To avoid experimental bias, donors of different ages were randomly spread across the sequencing lanes. Two additional independent replicas of 1 million unique cDNA reads from the same blood draw were analyzed for two donors (one aged 18 to 29 and one aged 80 or older).

At the junction V is shortened by 0 bases and J by 2 bases, with 11 bases in between. In the germline V gene (reference sequence), CDR1 corresponds to DFQATT and CDR2 to SNEGSKA. The CDR3 starts with the cysteine, ends with the phenylalanine, and has 15 residues. CDR3 DNA is the only sequence kept; it has 45 bases, read in frame from the first base. Libraries came from 5' RACE. Sequencing relied on an Illumina HiSeq 2500. A second about 6 to 11 cycle PCR used a sample-barcoded 5' primer and a J-beta primer mix. A template-switch 5' adaptor carrying 12 random nucleotides introduced a unique molecular identifier onto each TCR beta cDNA molecule. Each sample yielded at least 2.5 million CDR3-containing paired-end reads. First-strand cDNA synthesis was performed from all RNA using the Mint cDNA synthesis kit, with priming by a TRBC-specific oligonucleotide. Following uracil-DNA glycosylase treatment, all cDNA underwent a first 18-cycle PCR with the universal primers M1SS and BC2_uni_R. From the authors' description of their analysis: For normalization, 1 million high-quality reads, each with a distinct molecular identifier, were randomly selected from each sample. Instead of being binned into consensus sequences, reads that shared molecular identifiers were thrown out. CDR3 identification, clonotype clustering and error correction used MiTCR with a Q25 quality threshold and the strictest error-elimination algorithm. A nonparametric unseen species model with Euler transformation was used to estimate a lower bound on total TCR beta diversity. The public sequencing data were trimmed at Q25 with fastp and processed into clonotypes with MiXCR by TCRdb, which kept only in-frame beta chains. Each entry is one CDR3 protein sequence, shown with its most common DNA and genes. TCRdb's processing, not the study's, gives the V and J calls here. This sample comprises about 780,000 distinct CDR3 sequences, around half of them detected only once. The ten largest make up 18% of the sample.

The roughly 38 donors, aged 6 to 90 years, were systemically healthy Caucasian individuals from Russia. Each donor gave roughly 11 milliliters of peripheral blood, drawn into EDTA-treated Vacutainer tubes. Ficoll-Paque density-gradient centrifugation was used to isolate PBMCs, with at least 7 million per sample. Total RNA, at least 6 micrograms per sample, was extracted from PBMCs with Trizol reagent. The percentages of naive CD45RAhigh/CD27high T cells were determined by flow cytometry on a PBMC aliquot from every donor. Broader findings and caveats from the paper: Compared with the aged group, the long-lived group had more naive CD4+ T cells, fewer expanded clones and increased TCR diversity, suggesting age selection. There was a strong correlation between observed TCR beta diversity and the percentage of naive T cells measured by flow cytometry. As age increased, observed TCR beta diversity per million T cells dropped in a roughly linear way, and a significant reduction was already evident by age 40. Estimates of total diversity from one million sequenced T cells were regarded as lower bounds and underestimates. Conclusive comparison of naive and antigen-experienced compartments was prevented by the profiling of bulk unsorted PBMCs. Donor CMV infection status was unknown, potentially confounding age-related changes in expanded clonotypes.

Worth noting for this clonotype: Its antigen target is currently unknown. Per-base qualities were not stored, and no clone one base away is much larger.

The source is an elderly man in good health. The sample comprised blood. This receptor chain uses TRBV20-1 and TRBJ1-5; TRBD1 is perhaps the D gene, given 5 matching bases. The sequenced DNA is TGCAGTGCTAGAGACAGGGCTCTAGGCAATCAGCCCCAGCATTTT. Translated, this gives CSARDRALGNQPQHF.